One T cell receptor (beta chain) is described in this entry. CD45RA+ naive and CD45RA-negative memory subsets were separated from CD4+ cells. This entry comes from a study of shared clonotypes between healthy human individuals. Turning to the study itself: The donor pool was made up of two women and a few men aged 18 to 49.

Sequencing used immunoSEQ multiplex PCR; TCRdb keeps in-frame clones, though not all of them. The table includes 500,000 to 550,000 clones, about 96% detected once. There are 15 residues in the CDR3. The chain has TRBV21-1 and TRBJ1-4; TRBD1, the D gene given by the table, was not confirmed from the DNA. TRBV21-1 has pseudogene status. Sequencing used naive CD4+ T cells sorted from blood. The subset denotes: CD45RA+ positively selected. The source is a woman between 25 and 40 years old in good health. The DNA of the CDR3 is TGTGCCAGCGGCCGGCCAGACAGGGGAGAAGAAAAACTGTTTTTT. Translation: CASGRPDRGEEKLFF.